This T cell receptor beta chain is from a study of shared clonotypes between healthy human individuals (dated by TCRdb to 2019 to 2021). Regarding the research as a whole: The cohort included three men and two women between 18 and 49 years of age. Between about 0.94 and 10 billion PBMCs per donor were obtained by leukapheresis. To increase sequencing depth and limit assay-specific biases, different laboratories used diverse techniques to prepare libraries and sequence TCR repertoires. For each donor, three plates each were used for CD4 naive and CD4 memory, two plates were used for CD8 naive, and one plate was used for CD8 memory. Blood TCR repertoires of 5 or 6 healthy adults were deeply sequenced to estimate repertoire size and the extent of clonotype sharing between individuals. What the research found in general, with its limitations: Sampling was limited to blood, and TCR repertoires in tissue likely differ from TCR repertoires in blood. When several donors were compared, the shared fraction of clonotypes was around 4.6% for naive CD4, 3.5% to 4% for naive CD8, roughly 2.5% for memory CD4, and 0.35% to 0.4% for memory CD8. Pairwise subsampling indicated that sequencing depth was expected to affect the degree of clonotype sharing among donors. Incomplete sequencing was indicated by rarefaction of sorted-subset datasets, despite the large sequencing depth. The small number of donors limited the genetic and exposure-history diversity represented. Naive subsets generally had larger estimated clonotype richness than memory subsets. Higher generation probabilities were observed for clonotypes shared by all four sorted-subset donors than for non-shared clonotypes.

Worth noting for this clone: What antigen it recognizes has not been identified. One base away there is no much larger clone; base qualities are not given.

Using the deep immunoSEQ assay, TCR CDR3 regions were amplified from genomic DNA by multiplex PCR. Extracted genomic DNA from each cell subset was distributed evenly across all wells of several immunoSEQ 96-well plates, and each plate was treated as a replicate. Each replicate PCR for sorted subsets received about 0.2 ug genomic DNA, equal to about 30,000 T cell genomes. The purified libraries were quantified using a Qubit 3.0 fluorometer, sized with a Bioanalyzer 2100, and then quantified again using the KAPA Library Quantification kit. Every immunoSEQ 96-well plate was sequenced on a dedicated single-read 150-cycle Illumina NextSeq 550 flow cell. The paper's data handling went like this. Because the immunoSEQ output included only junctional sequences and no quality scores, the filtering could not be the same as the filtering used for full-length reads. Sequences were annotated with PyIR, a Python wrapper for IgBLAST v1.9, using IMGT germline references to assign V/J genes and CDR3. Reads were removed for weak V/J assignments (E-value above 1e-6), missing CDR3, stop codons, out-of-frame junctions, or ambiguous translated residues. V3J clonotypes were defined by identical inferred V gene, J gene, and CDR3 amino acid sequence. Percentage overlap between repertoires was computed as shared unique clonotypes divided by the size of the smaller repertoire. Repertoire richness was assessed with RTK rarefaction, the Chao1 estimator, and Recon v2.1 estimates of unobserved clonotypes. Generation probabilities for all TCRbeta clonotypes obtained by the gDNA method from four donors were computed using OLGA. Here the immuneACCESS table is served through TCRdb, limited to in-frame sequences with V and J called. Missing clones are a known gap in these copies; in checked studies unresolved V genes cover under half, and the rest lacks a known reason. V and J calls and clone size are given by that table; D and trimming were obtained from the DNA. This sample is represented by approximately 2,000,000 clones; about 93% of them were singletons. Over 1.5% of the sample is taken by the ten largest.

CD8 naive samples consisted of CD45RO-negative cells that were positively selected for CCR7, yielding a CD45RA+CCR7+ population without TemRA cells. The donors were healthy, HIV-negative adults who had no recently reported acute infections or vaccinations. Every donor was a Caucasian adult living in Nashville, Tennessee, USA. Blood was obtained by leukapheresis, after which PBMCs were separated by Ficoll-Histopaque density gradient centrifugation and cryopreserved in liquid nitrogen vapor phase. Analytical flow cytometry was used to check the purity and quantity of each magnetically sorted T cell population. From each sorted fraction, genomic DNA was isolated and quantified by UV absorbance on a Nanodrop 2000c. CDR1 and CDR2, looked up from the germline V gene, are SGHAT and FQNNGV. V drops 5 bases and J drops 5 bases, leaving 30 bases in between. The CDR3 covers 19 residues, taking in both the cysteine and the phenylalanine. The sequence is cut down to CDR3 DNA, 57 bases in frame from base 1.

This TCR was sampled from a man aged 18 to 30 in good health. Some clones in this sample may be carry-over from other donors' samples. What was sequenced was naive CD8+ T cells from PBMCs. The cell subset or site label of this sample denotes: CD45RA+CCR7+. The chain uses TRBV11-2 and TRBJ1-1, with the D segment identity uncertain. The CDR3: CASSQDQRVDLVLGTEAFF. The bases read TGTGCCAGCAGCCAAGACCAAAGGGTGGACCTGGTCTTGGGTACTGAAGCTTTCTTT.